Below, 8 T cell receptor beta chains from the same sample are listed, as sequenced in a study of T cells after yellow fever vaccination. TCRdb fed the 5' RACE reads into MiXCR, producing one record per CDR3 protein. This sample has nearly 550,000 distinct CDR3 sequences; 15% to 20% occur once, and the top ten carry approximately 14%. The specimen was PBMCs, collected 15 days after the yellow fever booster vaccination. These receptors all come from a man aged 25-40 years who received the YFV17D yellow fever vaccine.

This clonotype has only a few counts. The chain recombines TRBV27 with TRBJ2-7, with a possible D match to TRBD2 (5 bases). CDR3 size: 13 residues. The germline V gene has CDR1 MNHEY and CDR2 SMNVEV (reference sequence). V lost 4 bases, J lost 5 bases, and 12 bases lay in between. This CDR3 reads CASSSRTGNEQYF. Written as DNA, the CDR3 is TGTGCCAGCAGTTCACGGACGGGAAACGAGCAGTACTTC.

As DNA, the CDR3 is TGCGCCAGCGCCGGGGACTTATTTACAGATACGCAGTATTTT. The encoded protein is CASAGDLFTDTQYF. The chain uses TRBV4-3 and TRBJ2-3; maybe TRBD2 (6 bases). CDR1 is LGHNA, CDR2 YSLEER, per germline. V lost 8 bases and J lost 3, with 15 bases in between. The CDR3 totals 14 residues.

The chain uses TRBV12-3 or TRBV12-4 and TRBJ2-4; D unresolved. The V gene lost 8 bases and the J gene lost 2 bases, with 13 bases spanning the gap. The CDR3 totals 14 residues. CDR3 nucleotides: TGTGCCAGCTCCCCTTCAGTCCCCAAAAACATTCAGTACTTC. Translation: CASSPSVPKNIQYF.

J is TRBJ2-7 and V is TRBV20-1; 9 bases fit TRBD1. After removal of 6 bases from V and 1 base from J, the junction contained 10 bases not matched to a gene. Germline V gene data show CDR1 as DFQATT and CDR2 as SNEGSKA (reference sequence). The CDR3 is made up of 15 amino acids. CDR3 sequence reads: CSARKGTGLSYEQYF. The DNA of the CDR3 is TGCAGTGCGCGAAAGGGGACAGGGCTTTCCTACGAGCAGTACTTC.

The CDR3 region has the DNA TGTGCCAGCAGCTTAGTACAGGGAAACTATGGCTACACCTTC. Its translation is CASSLVQGNYGYTF. The chain recombines TRBV7-2 with TRBJ1-2; D might be TRBD1 (6 bases). This CDR3 spans 14 amino acids. From germline, CDR1 is SGHTA and CDR2 FQGNSA. V shed 1 base and J shed 2 bases, with 8 bases lying between them.

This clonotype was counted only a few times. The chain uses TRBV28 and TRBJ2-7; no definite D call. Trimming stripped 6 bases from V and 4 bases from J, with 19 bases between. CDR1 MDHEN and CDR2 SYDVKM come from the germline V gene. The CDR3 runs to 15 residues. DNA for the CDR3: TGTGCCAGCAGACCACCTGACCGAGTGGGTTACGAGCAGTACTTC. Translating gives CASRPPDRVGYEQYF.

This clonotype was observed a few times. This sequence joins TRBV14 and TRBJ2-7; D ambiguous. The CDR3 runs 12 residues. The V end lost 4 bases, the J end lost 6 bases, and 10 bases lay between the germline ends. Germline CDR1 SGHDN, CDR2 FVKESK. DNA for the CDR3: TGTGCCAGCAGCCCAGTGGGCGTCGAGCAGTACTTC. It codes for CASSPVGVEQYF.

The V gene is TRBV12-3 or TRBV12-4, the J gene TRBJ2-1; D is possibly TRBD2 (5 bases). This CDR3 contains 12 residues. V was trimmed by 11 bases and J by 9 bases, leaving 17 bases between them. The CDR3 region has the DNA TGTGCCGCCCGGACTTCTCTGGGTGAGCAGTTCTTC. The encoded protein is CAARTSLGEQFF.